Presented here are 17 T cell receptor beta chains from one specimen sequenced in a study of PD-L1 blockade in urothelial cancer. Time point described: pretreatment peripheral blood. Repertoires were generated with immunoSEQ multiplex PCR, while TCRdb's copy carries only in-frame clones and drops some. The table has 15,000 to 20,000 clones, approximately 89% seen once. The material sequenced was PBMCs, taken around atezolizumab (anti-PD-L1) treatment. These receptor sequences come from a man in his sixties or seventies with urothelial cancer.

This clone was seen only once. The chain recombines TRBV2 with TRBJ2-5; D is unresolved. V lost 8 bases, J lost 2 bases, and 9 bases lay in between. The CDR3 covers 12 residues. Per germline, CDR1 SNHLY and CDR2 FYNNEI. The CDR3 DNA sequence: TGTGCCAGCTCGCGTAGACAAGAGACCCAGTACTTC. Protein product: CASSRRQETQYF.

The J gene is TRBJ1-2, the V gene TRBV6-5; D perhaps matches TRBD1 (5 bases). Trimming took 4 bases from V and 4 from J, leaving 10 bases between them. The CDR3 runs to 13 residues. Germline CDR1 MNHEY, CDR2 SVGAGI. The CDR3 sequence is CASSLLGGYGYTF. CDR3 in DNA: TGTGCCAGCAGTTTGCTCGGGGGCTATGGCTACACCTTC.

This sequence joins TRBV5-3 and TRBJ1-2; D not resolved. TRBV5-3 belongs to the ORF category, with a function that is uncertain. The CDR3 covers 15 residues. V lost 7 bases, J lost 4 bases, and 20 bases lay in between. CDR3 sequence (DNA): TGTGCCAGAGGACTTCAGGTGAGAAAGACCTATGGCTACACCTTC. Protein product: CARGLQVRKTYGYTF.

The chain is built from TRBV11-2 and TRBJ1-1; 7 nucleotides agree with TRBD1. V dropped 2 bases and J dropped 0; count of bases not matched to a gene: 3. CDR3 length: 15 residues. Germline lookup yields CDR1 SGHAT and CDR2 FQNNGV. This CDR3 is CASSLLGGVNTEAFF. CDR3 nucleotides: TGTGCCAGCAGCTTATTAGGGGGCGTGAACACTGAAGCTTTCTTT.

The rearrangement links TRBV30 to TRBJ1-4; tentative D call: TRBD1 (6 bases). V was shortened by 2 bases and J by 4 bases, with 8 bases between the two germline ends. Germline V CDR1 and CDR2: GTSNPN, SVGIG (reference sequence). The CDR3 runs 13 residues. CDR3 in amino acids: CAWSIGGNEKLFF. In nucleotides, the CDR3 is TGTGCCTGGAGTATAGGGGGTAATGAAAAACTGTTTTTT.

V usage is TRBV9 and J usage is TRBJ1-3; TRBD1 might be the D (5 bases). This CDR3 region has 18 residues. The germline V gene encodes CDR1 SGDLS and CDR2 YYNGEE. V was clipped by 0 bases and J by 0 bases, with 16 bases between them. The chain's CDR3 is CASSVGGGSAHSGNTIYF. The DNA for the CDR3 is TGTGCCAGCAGCGTAGGGGGGGGGTCGGCGCACTCTGGAAACACCATATATTTT.

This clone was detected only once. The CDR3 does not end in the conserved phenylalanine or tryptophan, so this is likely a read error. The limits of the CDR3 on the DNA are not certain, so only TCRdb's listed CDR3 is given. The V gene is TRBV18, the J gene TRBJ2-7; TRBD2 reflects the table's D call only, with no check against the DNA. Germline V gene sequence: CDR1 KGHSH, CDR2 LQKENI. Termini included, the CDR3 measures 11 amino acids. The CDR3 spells CASSPPCNLHE.

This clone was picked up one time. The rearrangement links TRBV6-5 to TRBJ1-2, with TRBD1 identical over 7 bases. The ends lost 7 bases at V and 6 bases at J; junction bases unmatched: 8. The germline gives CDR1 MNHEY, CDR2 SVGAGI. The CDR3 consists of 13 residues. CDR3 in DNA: TGTGCCAGCACCGAACAGGGGCGGGATGGCTACACCTTC. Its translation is CASTEQGRDGYTF.

CDR3 amino acids: CASSRPGTGSNQPQHF. As DNA, the CDR3 is TGCGCCAGCAGCCGGCCCGGGACAGGCTCCAATCAGCCCCAGCATTTT. This chain connects TRBV4-1 to TRBJ1-5; 8 bases are shared with TRBD1. The CDR3 has 16 amino acids. The V segment lost 4 bases and the J segment 3 bases; nucleotides outside the gene matches: 8. From germline, CDR1 is MGHRA and CDR2 YSYEKL.

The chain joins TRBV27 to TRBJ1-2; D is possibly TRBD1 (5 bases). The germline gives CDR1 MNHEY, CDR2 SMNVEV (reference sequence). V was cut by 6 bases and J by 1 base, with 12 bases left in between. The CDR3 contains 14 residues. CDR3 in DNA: TGTGCCAGCAGACCCCGGCAGGGTAACTATGGCTACACCTTC. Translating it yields CASRPRQGNYGYTF.

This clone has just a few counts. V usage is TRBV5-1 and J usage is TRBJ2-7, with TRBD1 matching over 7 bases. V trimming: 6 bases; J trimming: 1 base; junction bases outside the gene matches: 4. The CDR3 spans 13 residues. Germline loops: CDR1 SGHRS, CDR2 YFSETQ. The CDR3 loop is CASTGTESYEQYF. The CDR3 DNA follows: TGCGCCAGCACTGGGACAGAGTCCTACGAGCAGTACTTC.

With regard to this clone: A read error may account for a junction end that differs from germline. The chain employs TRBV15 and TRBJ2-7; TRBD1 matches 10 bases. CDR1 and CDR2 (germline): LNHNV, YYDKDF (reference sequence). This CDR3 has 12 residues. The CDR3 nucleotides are TGTGCCACCAGCAGAGGAGGGACAGGGGTGGACTTC. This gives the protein CATSRGGTGVDF.

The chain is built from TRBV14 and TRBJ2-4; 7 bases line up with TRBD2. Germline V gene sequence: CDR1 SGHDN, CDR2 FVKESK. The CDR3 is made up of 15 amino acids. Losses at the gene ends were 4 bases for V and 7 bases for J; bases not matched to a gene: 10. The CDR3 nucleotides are TGTGCCAGCAGCCCCAACCGGCGGCGGGGGAACATTCAGTACTTC. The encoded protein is CASSPNRRRGNIQYF.

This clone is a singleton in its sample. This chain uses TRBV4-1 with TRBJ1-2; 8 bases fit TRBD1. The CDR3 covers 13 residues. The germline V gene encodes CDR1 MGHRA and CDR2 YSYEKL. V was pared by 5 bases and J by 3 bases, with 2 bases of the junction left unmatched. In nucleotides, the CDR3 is TGCGCCAGCAGCGTGGGACAGGACTATGGCTACACCTTC. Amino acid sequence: CASSVGQDYGYTF.

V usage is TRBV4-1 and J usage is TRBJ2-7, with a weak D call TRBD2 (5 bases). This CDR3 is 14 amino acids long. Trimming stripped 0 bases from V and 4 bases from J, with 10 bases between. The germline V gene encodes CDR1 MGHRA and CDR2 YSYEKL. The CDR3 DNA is TGCGCCAGCAGCCAAGATCCGGGATCGTACGAGCAGTACTTC. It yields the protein CASSQDPGSYEQYF.

CDR3 in DNA: TGTGCCAGCAGTTTATCCCCTGACAGCGCGATCTATGGCTACACCTTC. Translating it yields CASSLSPDSAIYGYTF. The genes are TRBV27 and TRBJ1-2, with a weak D call TRBD1 (5 bases). Between the trimmed V and J ends, which lost 0 bases and 4 bases, there was a span of 15 bases. The CDR3 is made up of 16 amino acids. Germline assignment: CDR1 MNHEY and CDR2 SMNVEV (reference sequence).

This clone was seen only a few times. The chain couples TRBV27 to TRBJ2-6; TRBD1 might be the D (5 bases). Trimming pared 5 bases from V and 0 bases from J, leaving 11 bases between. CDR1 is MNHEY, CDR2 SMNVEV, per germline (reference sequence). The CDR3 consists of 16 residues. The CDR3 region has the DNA TGTGCCAGCAGTACAGGTCGCCTCTCTGGGGCCAACGTCCTGACTTTC. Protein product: CASSTGRLSGANVLTF.